This T cell receptor beta chain was captured by sequencing in a study of T cells in Graves' hyperthyroidism and ophthalmopathy. Using RNA transcripts as the source, TCR beta CDR3 regions were amplified. The TCR CDR3 was amplified in a first-round RT-PCR using the HTBI primer set. TCRdb re-analysed the multiplex PCR reads in MiXCR, keeping a single row per CDR3 protein. Among around 290,000 distinct CDR3 sequences listed, over 15% were seen once. At least ten counts were recorded for this clonotype. This clonotype was obtained from a woman aged 55-70 years with Graves' ophthalmopathy. Input material: blood.

DNA for the CDR3: TGTGCCAGCAGCTTTACTAGCGGGGGTTACAATGAGCAGTTCTTC. Translation: CASSFTSGGYNEQFF. The rearrangement uses TRBV7-2 and TRBJ2-1, with 11 bases aligning to TRBD2. Germline trimming cut 3 bases from V and 4 bases from J; bases unmatched to any gene: 2. The CDR3 sequence is 15 residues long. Germline V gene data show CDR1 as SGHTA and CDR2 as FQGNSA.